The entry below gives a single T cell receptor (beta chain) sequence along with its context. The assay was immunoSEQ multiplex PCR, and TCRdb's table has in-frame clones only and misses some. Of 180,000 or so clones listed, roughly 82% were seen once; the top ten hold around 9%. These data come from a study of blood T cell repertoires in COVID-19. The CDR3 has 15 amino acids. Trimming cost V 5 bases and J 1 base; bases outside gene matches: 6. Germline V CDR1 and CDR2: SGHVS, FQNEAQ. The sequenced material came from PBMCs or T cells enriched from blood (not recorded which). The sequence derives from a woman in her twenties or thirties who had recovered from COVID-19. The chain joins TRBV7-8 to TRBJ2-7; 9 bases agree with TRBD2. The CDR3 protein is CASSLTSGYSYEQYF. The CDR3 DNA sequence: TGTGCCAGCAGCCTTACTAGCGGGTATTCCTACGAGCAGTACTTC.